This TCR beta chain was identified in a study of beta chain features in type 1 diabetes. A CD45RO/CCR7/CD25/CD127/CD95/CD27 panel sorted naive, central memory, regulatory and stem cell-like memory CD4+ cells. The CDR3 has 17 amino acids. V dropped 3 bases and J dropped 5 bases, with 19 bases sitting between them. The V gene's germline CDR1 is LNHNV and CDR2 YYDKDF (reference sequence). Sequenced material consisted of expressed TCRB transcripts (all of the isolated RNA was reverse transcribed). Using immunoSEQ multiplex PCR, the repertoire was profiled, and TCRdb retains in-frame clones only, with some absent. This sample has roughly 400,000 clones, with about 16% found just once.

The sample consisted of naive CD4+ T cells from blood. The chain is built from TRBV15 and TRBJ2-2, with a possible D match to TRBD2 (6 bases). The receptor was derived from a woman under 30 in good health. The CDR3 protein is CATSSTIRGRGTGELFF. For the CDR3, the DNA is TGTGCCACCAGCAGTACGATAAGGGGCCGGGGGACCGGGGAGCTGTTTTTT. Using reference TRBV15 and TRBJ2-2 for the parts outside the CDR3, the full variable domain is DAMVIQNPRYQVTQFGKPVTLSCSQTLNHNVMYWYQQKSSQAPKLLFHYYDKDFNNEADTPDNFQSRRPNTSFCFLDIRSPGLGDTAMYLCATSSTIRGRGTGELFFGEGSRLTVL.